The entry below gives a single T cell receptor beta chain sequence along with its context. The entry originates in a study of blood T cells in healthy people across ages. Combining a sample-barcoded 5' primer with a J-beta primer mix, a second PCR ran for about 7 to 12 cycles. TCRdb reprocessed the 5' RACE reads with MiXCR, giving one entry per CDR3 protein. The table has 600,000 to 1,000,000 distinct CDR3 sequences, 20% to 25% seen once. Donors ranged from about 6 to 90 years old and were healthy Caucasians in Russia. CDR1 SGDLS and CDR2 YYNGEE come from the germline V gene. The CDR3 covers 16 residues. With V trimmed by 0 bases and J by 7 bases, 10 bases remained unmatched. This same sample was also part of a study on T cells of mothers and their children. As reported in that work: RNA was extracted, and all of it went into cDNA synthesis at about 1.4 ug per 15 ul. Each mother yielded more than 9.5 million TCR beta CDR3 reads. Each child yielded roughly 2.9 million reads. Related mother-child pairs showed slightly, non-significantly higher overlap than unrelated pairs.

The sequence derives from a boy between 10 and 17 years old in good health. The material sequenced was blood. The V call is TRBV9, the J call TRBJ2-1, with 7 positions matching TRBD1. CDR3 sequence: CASSVAPRQGGNEQFF. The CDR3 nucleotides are TGTGCCAGCAGCGTAGCTCCGCGACAGGGTGGGAATGAGCAGTTCTTC. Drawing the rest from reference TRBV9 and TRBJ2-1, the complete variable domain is DSGVTQTPKHLITATGQRVTLRCSPRSGDLSVYWYQQSLDQGLQFLIQYYNGEERAKGNILERFSAQQFPDLHSELNLSSLELGDSALYFCASSVAPRQGGNEQFFGPGTRLTVL.